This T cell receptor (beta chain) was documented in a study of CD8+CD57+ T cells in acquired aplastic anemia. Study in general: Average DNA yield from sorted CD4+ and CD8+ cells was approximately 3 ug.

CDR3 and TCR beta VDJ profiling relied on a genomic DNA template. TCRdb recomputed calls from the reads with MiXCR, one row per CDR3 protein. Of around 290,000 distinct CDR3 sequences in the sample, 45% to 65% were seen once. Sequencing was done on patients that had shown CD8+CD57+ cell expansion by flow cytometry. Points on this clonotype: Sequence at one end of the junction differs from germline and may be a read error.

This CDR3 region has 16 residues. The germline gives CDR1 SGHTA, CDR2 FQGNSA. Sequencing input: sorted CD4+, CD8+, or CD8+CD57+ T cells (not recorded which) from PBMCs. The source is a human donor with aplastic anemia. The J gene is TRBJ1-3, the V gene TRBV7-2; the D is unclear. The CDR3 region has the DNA TGTGCCATCAGCCGACTGGGCAGGAGCTCTGGAAACACCATATATTTT. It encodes CAISRLGRSSGNTIYF.